These T cell receptor beta chains were read from a single sample in a study of T cell changes during pregnancy in multiple sclerosis. Data came from immunoSEQ multiplex PCR; TCRdb stores just in-frame clones and leaves some out. The sample holds some 100,000 clones, about 90% seen once. The input for sequencing was peripheral blood, taken in the second trimester of pregnancy. These receptors were obtained from a female donor with multiple sclerosis, enrolled in a pregnancy study. Both conserved end residues are part of each CDR3. A D gene is named only where the DNA matches it firmly. Only some rows state a clone size, as once, few, many or a class for expanded clones.

d_gene	v_gene	abundance	j_gene	CDR3nt	CDR3aa
TRBD2	TRBV28	NA	TRBJ2-2	TGTGCCAGCAGTCTCAGCGGGAGGGAAGTCGGGGAGCTGTTTTTT	CASSLSGREVGELFF
TRBD1	TRBV28	once	TRBJ1-1	TGTGCCAGCAGTGTCAGGACAGGGGGGGAACAGAACACTGAAGCTTTCTTT	CASSVRTGGEQNTEAFF
NA	TRBV11-3	NA	TRBJ2-1	TGTGCCAGCAGCTTACAGTCTTGGGGCGATAATGAGCAGTTCTTC	CASSLQSWGDNEQFF
TRBD1	TRBV5-1	NA	TRBJ2-7	TGCGCCAGCAGCTTGGACCAGGGGGTGTTCTACGAGCAGTACTTC	CASSLDQGVFYEQYF
NA	TRBV5-5	NA	TRBJ1-2	TGTGCCAGCAGCTTGGCGGGGACTGTATTTTATGGCTACACCTTC	CASSLAGTVFYGYTF
NA	TRBV20-1	NA	TRBJ1-1	TGCAGTGGGGAAGGGGGCACTGAAGCTTTCTTT	CSGEGGTEAFF
NA	TRBV2	NA	TRBJ1-2	TGTGCCAGCACCGATGGACAAAACTATGGCTACACCTTC	CASTDGQNYGYTF
NA	TRBV6-1	few	TRBJ1-1	TGTGCCAGCAGTGAAGCTGGGGGACACAACACTGAAGCTTTCTTT	CASSEAGGHNTEAFF
TRBD1	TRBV15	NA	TRBJ2-7	TGTGCCACCAGCAGGACCCGGGACAGCTACGAGCAGTACTTC	CATSRTRDSYEQYF
TRBD1	TRBV5-8	NA	TRBJ1-2	TGTGCCAGCATCCGACAGGGGGCAGGGGGTGGCTACACCTTC	CASIRQGAGGGYTF
NA	TRBV5-4	NA	TRBJ2-1	TGTGCCAGCAGCCCTCCTTACTCCTACAATGAGCAGTTCTTC	CASSPPYSYNEQFF
TRBD2	TRBV7-2	NA	TRBJ2-7	TGTGCCAGCAGCTGGACGGGACTAGCGGGAGGGGAGCAGTACTTC	CASSWTGLAGGEQYF
NA	TRBV25-1	NA	TRBJ2-3	TGTGCCAGCAGTGAAAGGGGGGACAGGCAGTATTTT	CASSERGDRQYF
TRBD1	TRBV5-4	NA	TRBJ1-1	TGTGCCAGCAGCTTGGAACCGCGGGCACAGGGGAAATCCACTGAAGCTTTCTTT	CASSLEPRAQGKSTEAFF
NA	TRBV29-1	NA	TRBJ1-1	TGCAGCGCCGGATCGGGTGGAGGCATGAACACTGAAGCTTTCTTT	CSAGSGGGMNTEAFF
TRBD1	TRBV19	NA	TRBJ2-3	TGTGCCAGCATTCAGGGGACAGGACCCCTAGATACGCAGTATTTT	CASIQGTGPLDTQYF
NA	TRBV30	NA	TRBJ2-2	TGTGCCTGGACAGGGTCGAACACCGGGGAGCTGTTTTTT	CAWTGSNTGELFF